The 10 T cell receptor beta chains below come from one sample, sequenced in a study of cytomegalovirus exposure and HLA in healthy donors. Vbeta (60) and Jbeta (13) primers were used in the PCR. The data were produced by immunoSEQ multiplex PCR, yet TCRdb's version contains in-frame clones alone and is incomplete. The repertoire holds fewer than 200,000 clones, approximately 81% seen once, with 2% to 3% in the top ten. Sequencing was done on a sample of PBMCs. Receptors were obtained from a female donor in good health and CMV-seronegative.

This clone has just one count. The chain combines TRBV2 with TRBJ2-2; 8 bases agree with TRBD1. V shed 9 bases and J 6 bases; nucleotides not matched to a gene: 6. This CDR3 is built from 13 residues. The germline V gene has CDR1 SNHLY and CDR2 FYNNEI. CDR3 in DNA: TGTGCCAGTAGGACAGGGATTTCCGGGGAGCTGTTTTTT. Protein sequence: CASRTGISGELFF.

The chain combines TRBV30 with TRBJ1-1; 7 nucleotides match TRBD1. CDR3 size: 12 residues. J lost 5 bases, V lost 7 bases, and 7 bases had no gene match. CDR1 and CDR2 (germline): GTSNPN, SVGIG (reference sequence). DNA for the CDR3: TGTGCCTCCCAGGGGGTCCGTACTGAAGCTTTCTTT. It is translated as CASQGVRTEAFF.

This clone has a handful of counts. V gene TRBV4-1 combines with J gene TRBJ1-1; D ambiguous. The CDR3 has 14 amino acids. V dropped 4 bases and J dropped 4 bases, with 13 bases sitting between them. CDR1 is MGHRA and CDR2 is YSYEKL in the germline V gene. In DNA, the CDR3 is TGCGCCAGCAGCCCCGGGCCCGGGAGCACTGAAGCTTTCTTT. Protein: CASSPGPGSTEAFF.

This clone has only one observation. This rearrangement joins TRBV4-3 to TRBJ2-1; perhaps TRBD1 as D (6 bases). From germline, CDR1 is LGHNA and CDR2 YSLEER. The length of the CDR3 is 17 residues. Trimming removed 0 bases at V and 9 bases at J, with 21 bases between. CDR3 nucleotides: TGCGCCAGCAGCCAAGATGAAGGGGGACGAATCATTGGTGAGCAGTTCTTC. This translates into CASSQDEGGRIIGEQFF.

This sequence joins TRBV2 and TRBJ1-5; D is uncertain. Per the germline V gene, CDR1 is SNHLY and CDR2 is FYNNEI. The ends were cut back, 2 bases at V and 3 bases at J, with 5 bases in the middle. The CDR3 runs 13 residues. The CDR3 spells CASSETNNQPQHF. The DNA of the CDR3 is TGTGCCAGCAGTGAAACAAACAATCAGCCCCAGCATTTT.

The chain is built from TRBV30 and TRBJ1-2; 9 bases map to TRBD1. Trimming removed 3 bases from V and 4 bases from J; junction bases left unmatched: 9. CDR1 is GTSNPN, CDR2 SVGIG, per germline (reference sequence). This CDR3 has 15 amino acids. For the CDR3, the DNA is TGTGCCTGGAGCCGAGGACAGGGGACCATCTATGGCTACACCTTC. Protein: CAWSRGQGTIYGYTF.

The chain employs TRBV14 and TRBJ2-7; tentative D call: TRBD2 (6 bases). With 0 bases removed from V and 2 bases from J, the gap between germline ends came to 17 bases. The CDR3 totals 17 residues. Germline CDR1 is SGHDN and CDR2 is FVKESK. The CDR3 is CASSQDLGLAATYEQYF. CDR3 nucleotide sequence: TGTGCCAGCAGCCAAGATCTGGGGTTAGCGGCCACCTACGAGCAGTACTTC.

The V call is TRBV2, the J call TRBJ1-5, with 7 bases lining up with TRBD1. After removal of 5 bases from V and 6 bases from J, the junction contained 13 bases not matched to a gene. CDR1 and CDR2 from the germline V gene are SNHLY and FYNNEI. The CDR3 length is 16 residues. CDR3 amino acids: CASSIQTGKGGQPQHF. The CDR3 region has the DNA TGTGCCAGCAGTATTCAGACAGGGAAGGGGGGTCAGCCCCAGCATTTT.

This chain links TRBV7-9 with TRBJ1-1, with D possibly being TRBD1 (6 bases). V was cut by 5 bases and J by 1 base, with 11 bases left in between. The CDR3 has 14 residues. CDR1 is SEHNR and CDR2 is FQNEAQ in the germline V gene (reference sequence). CDR3 protein: CASSLGTTNTEAFF. CDR3 nucleotides: TGTGCCAGCAGCCTCGGGACAACGAACACTGAAGCTTTCTTT.

The chain employs TRBV28 and TRBJ1-2; maybe TRBD1 (6 bases). Trimming left V 4 bases short and J 2 bases short, with 14 bases between. The CDR3 length is 15 residues. From germline, CDR1 is MDHEN and CDR2 SYDVKM. In DNA form, the CDR3 reads TGTGCCAGCAGTTCCAGGGGCGGCCAGAACTATGGCTACACCTTC. It specifies CASSSRGGQNYGYTF.